These 23 T cell receptor beta chains originate from one sample sequenced in a study of glioma-infiltrating T cells after dendritic cell vaccination. As for time point: after dendritic cell vaccination, including at tumor progression/relapse. The method was immunoSEQ multiplex PCR; TCRdb's version includes in-frame clones alone and lacks a portion of them. The repertoire consists of some 90,000 clones, with 80% to 90% occurring once and the leading ten covering 2% to 2.5%. Sequenced material: blood, taken after dendritic cell vaccination. All receptors come from a human donor with glioblastoma.

This chain joins TRBV25-1 and TRBJ2-1; 15 positions agree with TRBD2. The CDR3 length is 18 residues. After removal of 1 base from V and 4 bases from J, the junction contained 5 bases not matched to a gene. Germline V CDR1 and CDR2: MGHDK, SYGVNS. The CDR3 DNA is TGTGCCAGCAGTGAATTACGGGGACTAGCGGGGGGATACAATGAGCAGTTCTTC. This codes for CASSELRGLAGGYNEQFF. Complete variable domain (other parts from reference TRBV25-1 and TRBJ2-1): EADIYQTPRYLVIGTGKKITLECSQTMGHDKMYWYQQDPGMELHLIHYSYGVNSTEKGDLSSESTVSRIRTEHFPLTLESARPSHTSQYLCASSELRGLAGGYNEQFFGPGTRLTVL.

About this clone itself: The same CDR3 also results from other DNA sequences found in this sample. The chain combines TRBV5-1 with TRBJ2-5; D possibly corresponds to TRBD1 (6 bases). V lost 4 bases to trimming and J lost 0 bases, with 10 bases between them. CDR3 size: 14 residues. Germline-derived CDR1 and CDR2 are SGHRS and YFSETQ. The CDR3 loop is CASSPGQYQETQYF. The CDR3, as DNA: TGCGCCAGCAGCCCCGGACAGTACCAAGAGACCCAGTACTTC.

A remark on this clone: Other nucleotide sequences from this sample produce the same CDR3. The chain couples TRBV18 to TRBJ1-1; D not resolved. Germline V gene sequence: CDR1 KGHSH, CDR2 LQKENI. There are 13 residues in the CDR3. V was clipped by 2 bases and J by 1 base, with 5 bases between them. The CDR3 DNA sequence: TGTGCCAGCTCACCAACAGAGAACACTGAAGCTTTCTTT. The encoded protein is CASSPTENTEAFF.

This chain links TRBV15 with TRBJ2-6; a weak D match, TRBD2 (6 bases). Germline V gives CDR1 LNHNV, CDR2 YYDKDF (reference sequence). CDR3 length: 17 residues. Trimming removed 1 base from V and 0 bases from J, with 10 bases in between. CDR3 in amino acids: CATSRGEAVSGANVLTF. The CDR3 DNA follows: TGTGCCACCAGCAGAGGGGAGGCGGTCTCTGGGGCCAACGTCCTGACTTTC.

J is TRBJ2-3 and V is TRBV10-1; TRBD2 might be the D (7 bases). Trimming took off 3 bases at V and 9 bases at J, with 13 bases between the two ends. Germline values: CDR1 WNHNN, CDR2 SYGVQD (reference sequence). The CDR3 has 13 amino acids. The DNA for the CDR3 is TGCGCCAGCAGTGATCGGGGGGCAGGGACGCAGTATTTT. Translating gives CASSDRGAGTQYF.

The V and J genes are TRBV7-9 and TRBJ2-7; weak D call: TRBD2 (5 bases). The CDR3 consists of 12 residues. Per the germline V gene, CDR1 is SEHNR and CDR2 is FQNEAQ (reference sequence). Trimming took off 1 base at V and 9 bases at J, with 10 bases between the two ends. The chain's CDR3 is CASSLDNGGQYV. CDR3 in DNA: TGTGCCAGCAGCTTAGACAACGGAGGGCAGTACGTC.

Concerning this clone: Because the CDR3's place on the DNA is in doubt, the DNA is left out and the CDR3 is given as listed by TCRdb. This rearrangement joins TRBV6-5 to TRBJ1-4. Termini included, the CDR3 measures 14 amino acids. Germline V CDR1 and CDR2: MNHEY, SVGAGI. CDR3 protein: CASSSSGGYEKLFF.

The V and J genes are TRBV6-5 and TRBJ2-7; D perhaps matches TRBD1 (6 bases). CDR1 and CDR2 (germline): MNHEY, SVGAGI. This CDR3 region has 15 residues. The V end was cut by 0 bases, the J end by 0 bases, with 9 bases between. The CDR3 spells CASSYSRGSSYEQYF. In nucleotides, the CDR3 is TGTGCCAGCAGTTACTCGAGGGGGAGCTCCTACGAGCAGTACTTC.

This clone occurred a few times. Other DNA sequences in this sample translate to the same CDR3. The CDR3 region is CASSLSGNTEAFF. CDR3 DNA sequence: TGTGCCAGCAGCTTATCAGGGAACACTGAAGCTTTCTTT. The rearrangement links TRBV7-9 to TRBJ1-1; D not resolved. The V end lost 2 bases, the J end lost 1 base, and 5 bases lay between the germline ends. The CDR3 is made up of 13 amino acids. The V gene's germline CDR1 is SEHNR and CDR2 FQNEAQ (reference sequence).

This chain links TRBV6-5 with TRBJ2-7; 7 bases fit TRBD1. The CDR3 extends over 11 amino acids. CDR1 is MNHEY, CDR2 SVGAGI, per germline. V gave up 7 bases and J gave up 6 bases; unmatched junction bases: 3. CDR3 in amino acids: CASIHRGEQYV. For the CDR3, the DNA is TGTGCCAGCATTCACAGGGGCGAGCAGTACGTC.

A few counts support this clone. The chain uses TRBV7-3 and TRBJ2-5; tentative D call: TRBD1 (6 bases). Germline CDR1 reads SGHTA; CDR2 reads FQGTGA. The V and J ends lost 6 bases and 2 bases respectively, with 10 bases between them. CDR3 length: 13 amino acids. CDR3: CASSQGQQETQYF. The CDR3 DNA sequence: TGTGCCAGCAGTCAAGGACAGCAAGAGACCCAGTACTTC.

This clone showed up just a few times. The chain has TRBV25-1 and TRBJ1-3, with no clear D. Trimming stripped 8 bases from V and 2 bases from J, with 4 bases between. CDR1 MGHDK and CDR2 SYGVNS come from the germline V gene. This CDR3 region has 11 residues. CDR3 in amino acids: CASGPGNTIYF. The CDR3 DNA sequence: TGTGCCAGCGGGCCTGGAAACACCATATATTTT. Combining the CDR3 with reference TRBV25-1 and TRBJ1-3 gives the whole variable domain EADIYQTPRYLVIGTGKKITLECSQTMGHDKMYWYQQDPGMELHLIHYSYGVNSTEKGDLSSESTVSRIRTEHFPLTLESARPSHTSQYLCASGPGNTIYFGEGSWLTVV.

The genes are TRBV19 and TRBJ1-5; TRBD1 aligns across 7 bases. CDR3 length equals 14 residues. Looked up from germline, CDR1 is LNHDA and CDR2 is SQIVND (reference sequence). V shed 4 bases and J 7 bases; nucleotides not matched to a gene: 7. Here the CDR3 reads CASSTPGGPQPQHF. In DNA form, the CDR3 reads TGTGCCAGTAGTACTCCAGGGGGGCCCCAGCCCCAGCATTTT.

This chain's CDR3 is CASSNGVDGKETQYF. The CDR3 DNA sequence: TGTGCCAGCAGCAACGGGGTAGACGGGAAAGAGACCCAGTACTTC. This sequence joins TRBV21-1 and TRBJ2-5; the table's D gene call, TRBD2, was not cross checked with the DNA. TRBV21-1 is flagged as a pseudogene. The CDR3 covers 15 residues.

The chain recombines TRBV5-1 with TRBJ2-7; TRBD2 is a possible D gene (6 bases). CDR3 length: 15 residues. Germline V gene data show CDR1 as SGHRS and CDR2 as YFSETQ. Trimming stripped 2 bases from V and 6 bases from J, with 18 bases between. The CDR3 nucleotides are TGCGCCAGCAGCTTTAACGCGGCAGGGAGGAGCGAGCAGTACTTC. This gives the protein CASSFNAAGRSEQYF.

The chain links TRBV5-1 to TRBJ1-6; TRBD1 matches at 10 bases. The length of the CDR3 is 14 residues. Unmatched junction bases numbered 7, after V lost 4 bases and J lost 12 bases. Germline lookup yields CDR1 SGHRS and CDR2 YFSETQ. The CDR3 bases are TGCGCCAGCAGCCAATGGACAGGGGGTCTACCCCTCCACTTT. Encoded protein: CASSQWTGGLPLHF.

This chain joins TRBV5-4 and TRBJ1-4, with D uncertain. This CDR3 has 15 amino acids. V lost 0 bases and J 2 bases, leaving 8 bases between the germline ends. Germline V gene sequence: CDR1 SGHNT, CDR2 YYREEE (reference sequence). This chain's CDR3 is CASSLVGETNEKLFF. In DNA, the CDR3 is TGTGCCAGCAGCTTGGTTGGGGAGACTAATGAAAAACTGTTTTTT.

The rearrangement uses TRBV5-1 and TRBJ1-2, with D maybe TRBD1 (6 bases). V was shortened by 0 bases and J by 7 bases, with 19 bases between the two germline ends. The V gene's germline CDR1 is SGHRS and CDR2 YFSETQ. The CDR3 sequence is 16 residues long. The CDR3 nucleotides are TGCGCCAGCAGCTTGGTAGGGGGGGCCCTGGGCGCTGGCTACACCTTC. Translation gives CASSLVGGALGAGYTF.

V gene TRBV4-1 combines with J gene TRBJ2-2; 10 bases agree with TRBD2. The V segment lost 4 bases and the J segment 6 bases; nucleotides outside the gene matches: 5. CDR3 length: 15 residues. Germline CDR1 is MGHRA and CDR2 is YSYEKL. CDR3 protein: CASSPGLAGAGELFF. CDR3 in DNA: TGCGCCAGCAGCCCTGGCCTAGCGGGGGCCGGGGAGCTGTTTTTT.

The chain links TRBV5-5 to TRBJ1-2; a weak D match, TRBD1 (5 bases). Germline V CDR1 and CDR2: SGHKS, YYEKEE (reference sequence). V was pared by 5 bases and J by 4 bases, with 15 bases between. This CDR3 comprises 14 residues. The CDR3 is CASSRPTAVYGYTF. CDR3 DNA sequence: TGTGCCAGCAGTCGACCGACAGCAGTCTATGGCTACACCTTC.

This chain joins TRBV5-1 and TRBJ2-1, with D uncertain. The V gene lost 0 bases and the J gene lost 0 bases, with 7 bases spanning the gap. The CDR3 is 15 residues long. Germline-derived CDR1 and CDR2 are SGHRS and YFSETQ. CDR3 loop: CASSLVSGSYNEQFF. DNA of the CDR3: TGCGCCAGCAGCTTGGTGTCAGGCTCCTACAATGAGCAGTTCTTC.

This rearrangement joins TRBV5-1 to TRBJ1-4, with D hard to call. The CDR3 has 15 amino acids. The ends were cut back, 0 bases at V and 0 bases at J, with 6 bases in the middle. CDR1 SGHRS and CDR2 YFSETQ come from the germline V gene. CDR3 region: CASSLDIATNEKLFF. The CDR3 DNA sequence: TGCGCCAGCAGCTTGGATATTGCAACTAATGAAAAACTGTTTTTT.

The V and J genes are TRBV7-6 and TRBJ1-6; perhaps TRBD1 as D (6 bases). The V end was cut by 6 bases, the J end by 0 bases, with 9 bases between. This CDR3 has 15 amino acids. Germline values: CDR1 SGHVS, CDR2 FNYEAQ. The CDR3 nucleotides are TGTGCCAGCAGTTTGGACAGCTCCTATAATTCACCCCTCCACTTT. Translation: CASSLDSSYNSPLHF.